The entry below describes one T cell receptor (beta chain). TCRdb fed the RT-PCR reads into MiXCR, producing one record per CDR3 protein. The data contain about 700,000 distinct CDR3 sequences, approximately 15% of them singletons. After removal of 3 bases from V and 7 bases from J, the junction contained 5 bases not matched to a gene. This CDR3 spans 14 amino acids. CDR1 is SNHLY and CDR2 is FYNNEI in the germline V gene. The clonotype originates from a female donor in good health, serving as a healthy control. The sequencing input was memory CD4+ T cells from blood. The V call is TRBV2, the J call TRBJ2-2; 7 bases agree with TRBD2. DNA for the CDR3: TGTGCCAGCAGTGACCCGGGGGGAAGCGGGGAGCTGTTTTTT. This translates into CASSDPGGSGELFF.